This passage covers 14 T cell receptor beta chains from one sample sequenced in a study of blood T cell repertoires in COVID-19. Using immunoSEQ multiplex PCR, the repertoire was profiled, and TCRdb retains in-frame clones only, with some absent. The sample shows tens of thousands of clones, around 79% of them seen only once. The sample consisted of peripheral blood. The receptors originated from a woman aged 70-85 years with acute or convalescent COVID-19.

The CDR3 sequence: CASSGQGSNGYTF. CDR3 sequence (DNA): TGTGCCAGCAGTGGACAGGGTAGTAATGGCTACACCTTC. V gene TRBV12-3 or TRBV12-4 combines with J gene TRBJ1-2; 8 nucleotides align to TRBD1. Losses at the gene ends were 5 bases for V and 6 bases for J; bases not matched to a gene: 5. The CDR3 is 13 amino acids.

This clone has a single count. The chain is built from TRBV28 and TRBJ2-1; 12 bases match TRBD2. This CDR3 is 18 amino acids long. The junction had 18 bases not matched to a gene; V was cut back by 7 bases and J by 8 bases. Germline-derived CDR1 and CDR2 are MDHEN and SYDVKM. The CDR3 DNA sequence: TGTGCCAGCATCGGGCCTCTAGCGGGAGGGCCGAGGAAAGATGAGCAGTTCTTC. Amino acid sequence: CASIGPLAGGPRKDEQFF.

The chain joins TRBV12-5 to TRBJ2-5; tentative D call: TRBD2 (7 bases). V was cut by 1 base and J by 9 bases, with 9 bases left in between. Per germline, CDR1 LGHNT and CDR2 FRNRAP. This CDR3 is built from 12 residues. DNA of the CDR3: TGTGCTAGTGGTTTGGAGGGGGGGGCCCAGTACTTC. This encodes CASGLEGGAQYF.

The chain has TRBV9 and TRBJ1-2; 7 nucleotides match TRBD1. The trim removed 4 bases at V and 4 bases at J, leaving 7 bases unmatched. The CDR3 has 14 amino acids. CDR1 and CDR2 from the germline V gene are SGDLS and YYNGEE. The CDR3 region is CASSQDRYAYGYTF. In nucleotides, the CDR3 is TGTGCCAGCAGCCAGGACAGGTACGCCTATGGCTACACCTTC.

This chain links TRBV24-1 with TRBJ1-3, with 12 bases matching TRBD1. Trimming at V came to 5 bases and at J to 0 bases, leaving 10 bases not matched to a gene. CDR1 KGHDR and CDR2 SFDVKD come from the germline V gene. The CDR3 runs 19 residues. CDR3: CATSAGPGQGAASGNTIYF. Here the CDR3 DNA reads TGTGCCACCAGTGCCGGACCGGGACAGGGGGCAGCCTCTGGAAACACCATATATTTT.

This clone was seen a few times. CDR3 bases: TGTGCCAGCAGCTTACGGGACAGGGGGCAGGGACAGCCCCAGCATTTT. Translation: CASSLRDRGQGQPQHF. V is TRBV7-8 and J is TRBJ1-5; 12 bases match TRBD1. The CDR3 loop spans 16 amino acids. V was pared by 2 bases and J by 7 bases, with 6 bases of the junction left unmatched. Looked up from germline, CDR1 is SGHVS and CDR2 is FQNEAQ.

Notes on this clone: The sample carries other DNA sequences with the same CDR3. The V call is TRBV5-1, the J call TRBJ2-7; no reliable D call. The CDR3 totals 14 residues. The germline V gene has CDR1 SGHRS and CDR2 YFSETQ. V was shortened by 4 bases and J by 1 base, with 12 bases between the two germline ends. The DNA for the CDR3 is TGCGCCAGCAGCCCGGCGGTGGTTTCCTACGAGCAGTACTTC. This gives the protein CASSPAVVSYEQYF.

The chain has TRBV7-6 and TRBJ2-1; a possible D gene is TRBD2 (6 bases). This CDR3 contains 18 residues. Germline-derived CDR1 and CDR2 are SGHVS and FNYEAQ. V was trimmed by 5 bases and J by 0 bases, leaving 20 bases between them. CDR3 nucleotide sequence: TGTGCCAGCAGCCAACTGGGGGGAGCGCTAAGCTCCTACAATGAGCAGTTCTTC. This gives the protein CASSQLGGALSSYNEQFF.

This chain links TRBV25-1 with TRBJ1-5, with 9 bases aligning to TRBD1. Germline CDR1 MGHDK, CDR2 SYGVNS. This CDR3 has 14 residues. With 4 bases clipped from V and 6 bases from J, the junction kept 4 bases outside the gene matches. The chain's CDR3 is CASSAGQGSQPQHF. CDR3 nucleotides: TGTGCCAGCAGTGCGGGACAGGGCAGTCAGCCCCAGCATTTT.

This clone was seen more than once but under ten times. The V gene is TRBV6-4, the J gene TRBJ1-5; 8 bases line up with TRBD1. The V gene's germline CDR1 is MRHNA and CDR2 SNTAGT. The CDR3 is 13 amino acids. The trim removed 7 bases at V and 6 bases at J, leaving 5 bases unmatched. The CDR3 loop reads CASTGQGSQPQHF. CDR3 coding DNA: TGTGCCAGCACCGGACAGGGCAGTCAGCCCCAGCATTTT.

The chain joins TRBV7-6 to TRBJ2-1; 12 nucleotides align to TRBD2. The CDR3 spans 17 residues. The germline gives CDR1 SGHVS, CDR2 FNYEAQ. The V segment lost 3 bases and the J segment 0 bases; nucleotides outside the gene matches: 3. Here the CDR3 reads CASSLTSGGSSYNEQFF. The CDR3 DNA is TGTGCCAGCAGCTTGACTAGCGGGGGAAGCTCCTACAATGAGCAGTTCTTC. The complete variable domain, with remaining parts taken from reference TRBV7-6 and TRBJ2-1, reads GAGVSQSPRYKVTKRGQDVALRCDPISGHVSLYWYRQALGQGPEFLTYFNYEAQQDKSGLPNDRFSAERPEGSISTLTIQRTEQRDSAMYRCASSLTSGGSSYNEQFFGPGTRLTVL.

The chain is built from TRBV28 and TRBJ1-6, with 7 bases that match TRBD1. With 2 bases clipped from V and 5 bases from J, the junction kept 12 bases outside the gene matches. The CDR3 totals 18 residues. Germline assignment: CDR1 MDHEN and CDR2 SYDVKM. The CDR3 here is CASSLGSWAGGNNSPLHF. CDR3 DNA sequence: TGTGCCAGCAGTTTAGGGTCCTGGGCAGGGGGAAATAATTCACCCCTCCACTTT.

The chain uses TRBV11-2 and TRBJ1-3, with unresolved D. CDR3 size: 13 residues. Germline V gives CDR1 SGHAT, CDR2 FQNNGV. The V gene lost 3 bases and the J gene lost 4 bases, with 7 bases spanning the gap. CDR3 in DNA: TGTGCCAGCAGCTTCGAAGCAGGAAACACCATATATTTT. This gives the protein CASSFEAGNTIYF.

The J gene is TRBJ2-7, the V gene TRBV28; 9 bases map to TRBD2. The V and J ends lost 6 bases and 1 base, in that order; junction bases with no gene match: 7. The length of the CDR3 is 15 residues. The germline V gene encodes CDR1 MDHEN and CDR2 SYDVKM. The CDR3 nucleotides read TGTGCCAGCAGCCGGAGCGGGAGGAATTCCTACGAGCAGTACTTC. It codes for CASSRSGRNSYEQYF.